The text below deals with one T cell receptor beta chain. The target antigen is unknown. How the authors handled the data: From around 25,000 to 690,000 TCRs were found per sample, with a median of roughly 89,000. TCRdb reanalysed the RACE reads using MiXCR and keeps one entry per CDR3 protein. It is TCRdb's table, rather than the study itself, that gives the V and J calls and clone size. The sample yields a few hundred thousand distinct CDR3 sequences, 8.6% seen once. This specimen belongs to a study of human T cells and chemical hapten exposure. Trimming pared 1 base from V and 6 bases from J, leaving 10 bases between. Germline V gives CDR1 SNHLY, CDR2 FYNNEI. The CDR3 extends over 13 amino acids. Study findings and constraints: Counts of TCRs above 1 in 1000 frequency stayed unchanged with DPC sensitization.

The sample's time point: pre-sensitization, week 0. Treatment denoted: therapeutic diphenylcyclopropenone sensitization with weekly scalp DPC. Blood draws came first, before each patch test. The clonotype originates from a middle-aged woman with alopecia areata. Some clones in this sample may be carry-over from other donors' samples. V gene TRBV2 combines with J gene TRBJ2-7, with D perhaps given as TRBD1 or TRBD2 (5 bases each). The sample was whole blood, taken in connection with sensitization to the hapten diphenylcyclopropenone (DPC). CDR3 loop: CASSEGGIPEQYF. The CDR3 nucleotides are TGTGCCAGCAGTGAAGGGGGGATTCCCGAGCAGTACTTC.